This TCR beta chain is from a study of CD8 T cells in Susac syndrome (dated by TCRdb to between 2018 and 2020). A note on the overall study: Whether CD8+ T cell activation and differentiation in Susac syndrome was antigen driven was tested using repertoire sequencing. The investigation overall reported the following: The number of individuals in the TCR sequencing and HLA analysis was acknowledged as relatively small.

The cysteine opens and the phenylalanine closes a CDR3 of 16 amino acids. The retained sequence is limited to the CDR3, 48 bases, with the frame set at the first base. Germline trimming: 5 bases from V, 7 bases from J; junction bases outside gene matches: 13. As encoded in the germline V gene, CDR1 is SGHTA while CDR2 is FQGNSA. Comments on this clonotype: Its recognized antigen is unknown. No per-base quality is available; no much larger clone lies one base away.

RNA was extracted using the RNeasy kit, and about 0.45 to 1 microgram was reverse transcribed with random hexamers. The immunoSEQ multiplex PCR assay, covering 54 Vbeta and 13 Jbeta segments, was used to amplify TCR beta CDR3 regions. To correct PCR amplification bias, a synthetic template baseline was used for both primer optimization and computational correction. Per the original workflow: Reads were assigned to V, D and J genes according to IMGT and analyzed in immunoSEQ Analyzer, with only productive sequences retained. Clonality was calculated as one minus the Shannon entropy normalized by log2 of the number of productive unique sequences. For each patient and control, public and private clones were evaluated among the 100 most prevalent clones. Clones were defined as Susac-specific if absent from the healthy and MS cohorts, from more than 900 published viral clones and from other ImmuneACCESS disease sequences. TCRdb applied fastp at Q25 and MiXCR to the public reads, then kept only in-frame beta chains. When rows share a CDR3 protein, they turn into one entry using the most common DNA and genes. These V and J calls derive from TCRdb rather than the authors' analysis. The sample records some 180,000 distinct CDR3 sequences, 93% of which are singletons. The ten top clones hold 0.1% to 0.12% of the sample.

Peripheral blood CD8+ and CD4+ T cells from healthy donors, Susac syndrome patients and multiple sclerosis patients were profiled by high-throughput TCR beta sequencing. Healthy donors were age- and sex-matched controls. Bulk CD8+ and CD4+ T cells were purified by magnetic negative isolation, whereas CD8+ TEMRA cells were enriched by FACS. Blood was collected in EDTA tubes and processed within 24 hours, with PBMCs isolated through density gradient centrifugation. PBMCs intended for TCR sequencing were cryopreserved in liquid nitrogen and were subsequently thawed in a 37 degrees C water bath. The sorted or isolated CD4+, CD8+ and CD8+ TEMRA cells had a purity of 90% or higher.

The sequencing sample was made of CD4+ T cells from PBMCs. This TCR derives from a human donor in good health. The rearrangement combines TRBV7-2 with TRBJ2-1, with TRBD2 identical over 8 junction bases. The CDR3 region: CASSISSGGPRNEQFF. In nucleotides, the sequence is TGTGCCAGCAGCATTTCATCGGGGGGGCCTCGGAATGAGCAGTTCTTC.